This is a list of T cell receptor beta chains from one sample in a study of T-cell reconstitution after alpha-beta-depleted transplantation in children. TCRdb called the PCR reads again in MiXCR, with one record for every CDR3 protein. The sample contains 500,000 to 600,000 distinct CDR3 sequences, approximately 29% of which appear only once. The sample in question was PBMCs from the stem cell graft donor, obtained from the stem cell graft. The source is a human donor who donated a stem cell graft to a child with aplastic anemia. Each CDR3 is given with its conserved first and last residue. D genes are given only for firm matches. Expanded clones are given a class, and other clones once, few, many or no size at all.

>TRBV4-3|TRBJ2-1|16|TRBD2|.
CASSSGAGDSYNEQFF
TGCGCCAGCAGCTCAGGAGCGGGAGACTCCTACAATGAGCAGTTCTTC
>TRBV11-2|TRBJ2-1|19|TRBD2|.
CASSRLGTSGTGSYNEQFF
TGTGCCAGCAGCCGCTTGGGGACTAGCGGGACAGGATCCTACAATGAGCAGTTCTTC
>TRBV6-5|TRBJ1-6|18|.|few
CASSLLQGWGDYNSPLHF
TGTGCCAGCAGTTTGCTTCAGGGGTGGGGGGACTATAATTCACCCCTCCACTTT
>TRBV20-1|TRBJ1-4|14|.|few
CSARDAREDEKLFF
TGCAGTGCTAGAGACGCCAGGGAGGATGAAAAACTGTTTTTT
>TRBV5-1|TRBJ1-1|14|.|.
CASTDSRGITEAFF
TGCGCCAGCACAGACTCCCGTGGGATCACTGAAGCTTTCTTT
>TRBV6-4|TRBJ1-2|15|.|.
CASRETGPLNYGYTF
TGTGCCAGCAGAGAAACAGGGCCCCTTAACTATGGCTACACCTTC
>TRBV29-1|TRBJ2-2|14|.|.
CSVASQGRAGELFF
TGCAGCGTTGCCTCCCAGGGTAGAGCCGGGGAGCTGTTTTTT
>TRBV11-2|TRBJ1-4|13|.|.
CASSLGWNEKLFF
TGTGCCAGCAGCTTAGGCTGGAATGAAAAACTGTTTTTT
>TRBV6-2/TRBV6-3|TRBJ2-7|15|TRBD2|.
CASSPPGGRAYEQYF
TGTGCCAGCAGTCCCCCCGGCGGGAGGGCCTACGAGCAGTACTTC
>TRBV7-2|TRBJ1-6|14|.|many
CASVRDLHNSPLHF
TGTGCCAGCGTCCGGGACCTACATAATTCACCCCTCCACTTT
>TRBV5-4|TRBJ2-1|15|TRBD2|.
CASSGTSGAYNEQFF
TGTGCCAGCAGCGGTACTAGCGGAGCCTACAATGAGCAGTTCTTC
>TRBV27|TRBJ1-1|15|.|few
CASSSLGAASTEAFF
TGTGCCAGCAGTTCCCTAGGGGCGGCGAGCACTGAAGCTTTCTTT
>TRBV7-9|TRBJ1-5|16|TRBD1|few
CASSRSDRVSNQPQHF
TGTGCCAGCAGTCGATCAGACAGGGTTAGCAATCAGCCCCAGCATTTT
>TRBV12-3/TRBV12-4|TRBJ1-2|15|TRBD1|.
CASIRTGGAGYGYTF
TGTGCCAGCATTAGGACAGGGGGCGCGGGCTATGGCTACACCTTC
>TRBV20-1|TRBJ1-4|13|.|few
CSALGRSNEKLFF
TGCAGTGCTCTAGGACGGTCGAATGAAAAACTGTTTTTT
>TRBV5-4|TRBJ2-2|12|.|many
CASSPRPGELFF
TGTGCCAGCAGCCCTAGGCCCGGGGAGCTGTTTTTT
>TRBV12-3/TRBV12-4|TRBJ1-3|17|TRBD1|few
CASSFRPGQGARNTIYF
TGTGCCAGCAGTTTCCGCCCTGGACAGGGGGCGCGAAACACCATATATTTT
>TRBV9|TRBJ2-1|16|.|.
CASSVAGSSLYNEQFF
TGTGCCAGCAGCGTAGCGGGGTCCTCGCTCTACAATGAGCAGTTCTTC
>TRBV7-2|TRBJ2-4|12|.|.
CASSLSLNIQYF
TGTGCCAGCAGCTTGTCTTTAAACATTCAGTACTTC
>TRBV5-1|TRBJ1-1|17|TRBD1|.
CASSPGTGVALGTEAFF
TGCGCCAGCAGCCCCGGGACAGGGGTGGCCCTGGGCACTGAAGCTTTCTTT
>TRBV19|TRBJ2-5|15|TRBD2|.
CASSIGTRTSETQYF
TGTGCCAGTAGTATTGGGACGAGGACTAGTGAGACCCAGTACTTC
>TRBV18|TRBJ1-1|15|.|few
CASSPSGLPFTEAFF
TGTGCCAGCTCACCAAGTGGGTTACCATTCACTGAAGCTTTCTTT
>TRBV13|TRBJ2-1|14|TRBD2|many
CASSQEGTSGEQFF
TGTGCCAGCAGCCAAGAAGGGACTAGCGGTGAGCAGTTCTTC
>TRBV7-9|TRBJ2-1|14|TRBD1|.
CASSPPTGPHEQFF
TGTGCCAGCAGCCCTCCGACAGGGCCCCATGAGCAGTTCTTC
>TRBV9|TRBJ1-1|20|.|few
CASSPRDNVDRAWGNTEAFF
TGTGCCAGCAGCCCTCGGGACAACGTAGACCGTGCCTGGGGGAACACTGAAGCTTTCTTT
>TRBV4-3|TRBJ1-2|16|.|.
CASSQATTLFNYGYTF
TGCGCCAGCAGCCAAGCAACGACACTTTTTAACTATGGCTACACCTTC
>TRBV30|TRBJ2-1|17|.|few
CAWSVVRTTSSYNEQFF
TGTGCCTGGAGTGTTGTCAGGACAACGAGCTCCTACAATGAGCAGTTCTTC
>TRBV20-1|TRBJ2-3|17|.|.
CSASRAGKSPSTDTQYF
TGCAGTGCTAGTAGGGCGGGGAAGTCCCCTAGCACAGATACGCAGTATTTT
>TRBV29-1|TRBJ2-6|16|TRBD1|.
CSVGDSWSSGANVLTF
TGCAGCGTTGGGGACAGTTGGAGCTCTGGGGCCAACGTCCTGACTTTC
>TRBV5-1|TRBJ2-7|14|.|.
CASSLGLDGREQYF
TGCGCCAGCAGCTTGGGCCTCGACGGCCGCGAGCAGTACTTC
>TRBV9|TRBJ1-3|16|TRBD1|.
CASSAMTGVDGNTIYF
TGTGCCAGCAGCGCTATGACAGGGGTGGACGGAAACACCATATATTTT
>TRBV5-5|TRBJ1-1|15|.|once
CASSHHKGMGTEAFF
TGTGCCAGCAGCCACCACAAGGGAATGGGCACTGAAGCTTTCTTT
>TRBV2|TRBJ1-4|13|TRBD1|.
CAGTGVPPEKLFF
TGTGCCGGGACAGGGGTTCCTCCCGAAAAACTGTTTTTT
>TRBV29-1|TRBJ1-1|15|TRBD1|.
CSVEDTGAGGTEAFF
TGCAGCGTTGAAGATACAGGGGCCGGGGGTACTGAAGCTTTCTTT
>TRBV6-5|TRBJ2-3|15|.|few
CASSYVGVDTDTQYF
TGTGCCAGCAGTTACGTGGGGGTGGACACAGATACGCAGTATTTT
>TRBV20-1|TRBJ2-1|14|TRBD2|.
CSAPIAGASNEQFF
TGCAGTGCTCCAATAGCGGGGGCTTCGAATGAGCAGTTCTTC
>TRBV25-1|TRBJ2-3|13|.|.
CASIRGIGDTQYF
TGTGCCAGCATCCGGGGCATCGGGGATACGCAGTATTTT
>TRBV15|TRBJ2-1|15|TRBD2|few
CATSRGTSGNNEQFF
TGTGCCACCAGCAGGGGGACTAGCGGGAACAATGAGCAGTTCTTC
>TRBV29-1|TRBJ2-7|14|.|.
CSVGRRGKAYEQYF
TGCAGCGTTGGTCGCAGGGGTAAGGCGTACGAGCAGTACTTC
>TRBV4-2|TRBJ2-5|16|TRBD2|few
CASSQGGLAARETQYF
TGTGCCAGCAGCCAAGGGGGACTAGCGGCCCGGGAGACCCAGTACTTC
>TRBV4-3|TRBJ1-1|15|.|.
CASSQDRGYNTEAFF
TGCGCCAGCAGCCAAGACAGGGGTTACAACACTGAAGCTTTCTTT
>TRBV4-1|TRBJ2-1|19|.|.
CASSQDGTGGGGASDEQFF
TGCGCCAGCAGCCAAGATGGGACCGGTGGCGGAGGAGCGTCGGATGAGCAGTTCTTC
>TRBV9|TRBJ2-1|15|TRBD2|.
CASAQTSGAYNEQFF
TGTGCCAGCGCTCAGACTAGCGGGGCTTACAATGAGCAGTTCTTC
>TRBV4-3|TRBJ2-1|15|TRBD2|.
CASSIRAGIPTEQFF
TGCGCCAGCAGTATAAGAGCGGGGATCCCGACTGAGCAGTTCTTC
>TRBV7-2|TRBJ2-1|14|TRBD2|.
CASILLAGVNEQFF
TGTGCCAGCATCCTACTAGCGGGAGTGAATGAGCAGTTCTTC
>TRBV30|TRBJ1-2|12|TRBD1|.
CAWRGTASDYTF
TGTGCCTGGAGGGGGACAGCGTCCGACTACACCTTC
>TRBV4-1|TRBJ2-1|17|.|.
CASSQDFQGGDYNEQFF
TGCGCCAGCAGCCAAGATTTTCAGGGGGGGGACTACAATGAGCAGTTCTTC
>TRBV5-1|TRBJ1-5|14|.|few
CASSSGQPNQPQHF
TGCGCCAGCAGCTCTGGACAGCCAAATCAGCCCCAGCATTTT
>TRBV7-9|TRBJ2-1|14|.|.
CASSFSDRNNEQFF
TGTGCCAGCAGCTTCTCGGACAGAAACAATGAGCAGTTCTTC
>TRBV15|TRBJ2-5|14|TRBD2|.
CATSTGRPGRAQYF
TGTGCCACCAGCACGGGGAGACCCGGGAGGGCCCAGTACTTC
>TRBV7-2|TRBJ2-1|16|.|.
CASSLRAGSSYNEQFF
TGTGCCAGCAGCTTACGGGCGGGCAGCTCCTACAATGAGCAGTTCTTC
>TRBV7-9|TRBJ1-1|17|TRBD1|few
CASSLVGGAGYDTEAFF
TGTGCCAGCAGCTTAGTAGGGGGCGCCGGTTATGACACTGAAGCTTTCTTT
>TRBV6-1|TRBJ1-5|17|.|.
CASSEDLPGTTNQPQHF
TGTGCCAGCAGTGAAGACCTTCCGGGTACGACAAATCAGCCCCAGCATTTT
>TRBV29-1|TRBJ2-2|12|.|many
CSAEEDTGELFF
TGCAGCGCAGAGGAGGACACCGGGGAGCTGTTTTTT
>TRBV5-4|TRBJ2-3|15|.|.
CASSLASVSTDTQYF
TGTGCCAGCAGCTTGGCTAGCGTAAGCACAGATACGCAGTATTTT
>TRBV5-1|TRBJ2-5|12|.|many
CASSLGAETQYF
TGCGCCAGCAGCTTGGGTGCGGAGACCCAGTACTTC
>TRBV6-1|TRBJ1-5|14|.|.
CASSEHWGNQPQHF
TGTGCCAGCAGTGAACATTGGGGTAACCAGCCCCAGCATTTT
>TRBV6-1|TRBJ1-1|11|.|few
CASRTVAGAFF
TGTGCCAGCCGGACAGTGGCAGGAGCTTTCTTT
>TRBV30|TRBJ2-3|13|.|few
CALVHPGTDTQYF
TGTGCCCTGGTGCACCCGGGCACAGATACGCAGTATTTT
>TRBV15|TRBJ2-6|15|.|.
CATSREASGANVLTF
TGTGCCACCAGCAGAGAAGCCTCTGGGGCCAACGTCCTGACTTTC